This T cell receptor beta chain originates from a study of beta chain features in type 1 diabetes. Study observations and caveats: Patients and controls would share equally any PCR tilt toward shorter templates. There was a moderate but significant shortening of TCRB CDR3s in all four CD4+ subsets of Type 1 diabetes patients.

Every bit of the isolated RNA underwent reverse transcription, so sequencing read expressed TCRB transcripts. Assay: immunoSEQ multiplex PCR; the TCRdb copy retains only in-frame clones and omits some. The table shows 600,000 or so clones, with over 13% occurring only once. The V end lost 3 bases, the J end lost 5 bases, and 8 bases lay between the germline ends. CDR1 is MNHEY, CDR2 SMNVEV, per germline (reference sequence). The CDR3 is 13 residues long. The table lists this clone with a few counts. Antigen specificity is unknown. One heparinised blood draw, averaging about 120 mL, came from each donor. Markers CD45RO/CCR7/CD25/CD127/CD95/CD27 served to sort CD4+ naive, central memory, regulatory and stem cell-like memory cells.

Sequencing was performed on naive CD4+ T cells from blood. V and J are TRBV27 and TRBJ1-5, with D hard to call. The clonotype comes from a man younger than 30 with type 1 diabetes. The CDR3 is CASSLNRYQPQHF. The CDR3 nucleotides read TGTGCCAGCAGTTTGAACAGATATCAGCCCCAGCATTTT.